These 6 T cell receptor beta chains came from one sample sequenced in a study of blood T cell repertoires in COVID-19. Produced via immunoSEQ multiplex PCR; TCRdb's table is partial and in-frame only. The table includes under 300,000 clones, about 82% detected once. Material: peripheral blood. Receptor source: a woman aged 55 to 70 with active or convalescent COVID-19.

This chain connects TRBV19 to TRBJ1-3; TRBD1 is a possible D gene (6 bases). The germline CDR1 and CDR2 sequences are LNHDA and SQIVND (reference sequence). V gave up 0 bases and J gave up 0 bases, with 9 bases separating them. CDR3 length equals 16 residues. The CDR3 DNA follows: TGTGCCAGTAGTATAGAGGGACAAAGCTCTGGAAACACCATATATTTT. The encoded protein is CASSIEGQSSGNTIYF.

The rearrangement links TRBV15 to TRBJ2-3; a possible D gene is TRBD2 (6 bases). Trimming removed 8 bases at V and 3 bases at J, with 18 bases between. CDR3 length equals 15 residues. Germline V gene lookup returns CDR1 LNHNV and CDR2 YYDKDF (reference sequence). The CDR3 nucleotides are TGTGCCACCCGGGACTCCAGGGATTCTACAGATACGCAGTATTTT. Protein sequence: CATRDSRDSTDTQYF. Based on the CDR3 plus reference TRBV15 and TRBJ2-3, the full variable domain is DAMVIQNPRYQVTQFGKPVTLSCSQTLNHNVMYWYQQKSSQAPKLLFHYYDKDFNNEADTPDNFQSRRPNTSFCFLDIRSPGLGDTAMYLCATRDSRDSTDTQYFGPGTRLTVL.

The J gene is TRBJ1-1, the V gene TRBV3-1 (or the pseudogene TRBV3-2), with 9 bases that match TRBD1. CDR1 and CDR2 from the germline V gene are LGHDT and YNNKEL (reference sequence). The CDR3 is made up of 17 amino acids. The J segment lost 7 bases and the V segment lost 3 bases, leaving 15 bases of the junction unmatched. In nucleotides, the CDR3 is TGTGCCAGCAGCCAGCCCTGGGGGGACAGGGCACCTATTGAAGCTTTCTTT. It translates to CASSQPWGDRAPIEAFF.

The V gene is TRBV13, the J gene TRBJ2-7; 9 positions agree with TRBD2. CDR1 is PRHDT, CDR2 FYEKMQ, per germline (reference sequence). Trimming took 4 bases from V and 0 from J; bases not matched to a gene: 7. The CDR3 spans 16 residues. CDR3 in amino acids: CASSSRGGPYSYEQYF. In DNA form, the CDR3 reads TGTGCCAGCAGCTCGCGGGGGGGACCCTACTCCTACGAGCAGTACTTC. Complete variable domain (other parts from reference TRBV13 and TRBJ2-7): AAGVIQSPRHLIKEKRETATLKCYPIPRHDTVYWYQQGPGQDPQFLISFYEKMQSDKGSIPDRFSAQQFSDYHSELNMSSLELGDSALYFCASSSRGGPYSYEQYFGPGTRLTVT.

The V gene is TRBV7-9, the J gene TRBJ2-4; D is perhaps TRBD1 (7 bases). CDR1 is SEHNR, CDR2 FQNEAQ, per germline (reference sequence). The CDR3 sequence is 15 residues long. V lost 5 bases, J lost 5 bases, and 16 bases lay in between. The CDR3 nucleotides read TGTGCCAGCAGCGTGACAGGGAGGAACCAAAACATTCAGTACTTC. Protein sequence: CASSVTGRNQNIQYF.

This clone was counted once. This chain connects TRBV2 to TRBJ1-6; the D is unclear. V lost 6 bases, J lost 6 bases, and 12 bases lay in between. The CDR3 is 14 amino acids. CDR1 and CDR2 from the germline V gene are SNHLY and FYNNEI. This chain's CDR3 is CASREHTANSPLHF. The CDR3 DNA follows: TGTGCCAGCAGGGAACATACAGCTAATTCACCCCTCCACTTT.